These 23 T cell receptor beta chains were all obtained from the same sample, sequenced in a study of T cell responses to AZD1222 COVID-19 vaccine. Only in-frame clones appear in the TCRdb table, and some are missing; sequencing was by immunoSEQ multiplex PCR. This sample has 150,000 or so clones, with 92% found just once. This specimen was peripheral blood, taken 28 days after the second AZD1222 dose. Source of these receptors: an adult who received the AZD1222 COVID-19 vaccine.

The chain has TRBV6-5 and TRBJ2-1; TRBD2 is a possible D gene (6 bases). The germline gives CDR1 MNHEY, CDR2 SVGAGI. V lost 5 bases and J lost 10, with 21 bases in between. The CDR3 is 15 residues long. The CDR3, as DNA: TGTGCCAGCAGTCGGCGGATAGCGGATGGCAAGGAGCAGTTCTTC. Encoded protein: CASSRRIADGKEQFF.

The chain combines TRBV15 with TRBJ1-1; the D gene is possibly TRBD1 (6 bases). The length of the CDR3 is 15 residues. CDR1 and CDR2 from the germline V gene are LNHNV and YYDKDF (reference sequence). Trimming pared 3 bases from V and 1 base from J, leaving 12 bases between. The CDR3 reads CATSRGTYSNTEAFF. In DNA form, the CDR3 reads TGTGCCACCAGCAGGGGGACATATTCGAACACTGAAGCTTTCTTT.

The genes are TRBV30 and TRBJ2-1, with 10 bases that match TRBD2. Germline V gene data show CDR1 as GTSNPN and CDR2 as SVGIG (reference sequence). V lost 2 bases to trimming and J lost 5 bases; unmatched junction nucleotides: 12. The CDR3 runs to 17 residues. The CDR3, as DNA: TGTGCCTGGAGTTTGGGAACCCTAGCGGGGGTTAACAATGAGCAGTTCTTC. It encodes CAWSLGTLAGVNNEQFF.

The chain has TRBV5-4 and TRBJ2-5; possibly TRBD1 for D (6 bases). The CDR3 is made up of 15 amino acids. CDR1 SGHNT and CDR2 YYREEE come from the germline V gene (reference sequence). The V end was cut by 4 bases, the J end by 1 base, with 14 bases between. The CDR3 bases are TGTGCCAGCAGCCCACAAGGACAGCCCCAAGAGACCCAGTACTTC. Translation: CASSPQGQPQETQYF.

J is TRBJ1-2 and V is TRBV7-2, with 8 bases fitting TRBD1. Germline assignment: CDR1 SGHTA and CDR2 FQGNSA. The CDR3 contains 15 residues. J gave up 3 bases and V 1 base, and 4 bases lay outside the gene matches. The CDR3 sequence: CASSLEAGGDYGYTF. The CDR3 DNA is TGTGCCAGCAGCTTAGAGGCAGGGGGCGACTATGGCTACACCTTC.

The J gene is TRBJ2-2, the V gene TRBV11-3, with unresolved D. CDR3 length: 13 residues. CDR1 and CDR2 (germline): SGHNT, YENEEA. Trimming cost V 1 base and J 6 bases, with 6 bases left between them. CDR3 sequence (DNA): TGTGCCAGCAGCTTAGCCCCATCCGGGGAGCTGTTTTTT. Its protein product is CASSLAPSGELFF.

The J gene is TRBJ2-1, the V gene TRBV7-9; D may be TRBD2 (5 bases). Germline V CDR1 and CDR2: SEHNR, FQNEAQ (reference sequence). This CDR3 is built from 16 residues. V lost 0 bases and J 5 bases, leaving 14 bases between the germline ends. The CDR3 coding sequence is TGTGCCAGCAGCTTAGCGCGGGTCAGGCCTGACAATGAGCAGTTCTTC. Amino acids: CASSLARVRPDNEQFF.

CDR3 amino acids: CASSLWGRDGAQYF. The CDR3 bases are TGTGCCAGCAGTTTATGGGGCAGGGATGGGGCCCAGTACTTC. The chain links TRBV27 to TRBJ2-5, with a possible D match to TRBD1 (5 bases). There are 14 residues in the CDR3. V was shortened by 1 base and J by 9 bases, with 15 bases between the two germline ends. Germline values: CDR1 MNHEY, CDR2 SMNVEV (reference sequence).

In regard to this clone: This CDR3 is also generated by other DNA sequences in the sample. The rearrangement uses TRBV7-8 and TRBJ1-6; the match to TRBD1 covers 9 bases. This CDR3 has 14 residues. Germline assignment: CDR1 SGHVS and CDR2 FQNEAQ. The V gene end was trimmed by 5 bases and the J gene end by 7 bases; junction bases not matched to a gene: 3. In DNA form, the CDR3 reads TGTGCCAGCAGCCCCGACAGGGGGAATTCACCCCTCCACTTT. Translated, it gives CASSPDRGNSPLHF. Full variable domain (rest looked up from reference TRBV7-8 and TRBJ1-6): GAGVSQSPRYKVAKRGQDVALRCDPISGHVSLFWYQQALGQGPEFLTYFQNEAQLDKSGLPSDRFFAERPEGSVSTLKIQRTQQEDSAVYLCASSPDRGNSPLHFGNGTRLTVT.

The V and J genes are TRBV5-1 and TRBJ1-3; 9 bases line up with TRBD1. CDR3 size: 14 residues. Germline V gene lookup returns CDR1 SGHRS and CDR2 YFSETQ. V was pared by 4 bases and J by 5 bases, with 4 bases of the junction left unmatched. As DNA, the CDR3 is TGCGCCAGCAGCGACACAGGGGGCCGAAACACCATATATTTT. Its protein product is CASSDTGGRNTIYF.

This chain joins TRBV5-1 and TRBJ1-4; 9 positions agree with TRBD1. The V segment lost 4 bases and the J segment 5 bases; nucleotides outside the gene matches: 9. The V gene's germline CDR1 is SGHRS and CDR2 YFSETQ. The CDR3 runs 16 residues. The CDR3 is CASSAYIQGANEKLFF. The CDR3 nucleotides are TGCGCCAGCAGCGCGTATATACAGGGGGCAAATGAAAAACTGTTTTTT.

The chain has TRBV19 and TRBJ2-3, with D uncertain. The CDR3 spans 16 residues. CDR1 and CDR2 from the germline V gene are LNHDA and SQIVND (reference sequence). V was cut by 0 bases and J by 2 bases, with 12 bases left in between. The CDR3 region has the DNA TGTGCCAGTAGTATAGATTTCGGGTTTAACACAGATACGCAGTATTTT. This gives the protein CASSIDFGFNTDTQYF.

The V call is TRBV5-6, the J call TRBJ1-5, with 9 nucleotides matching TRBD1. Germline values: CDR1 SGHDT, CDR2 YYEEEE. The CDR3 consists of 16 residues. The trim removed 6 bases at V and 5 bases at J, leaving 12 bases unmatched. The CDR3 loop reads CASTLGGGQGDQPQHF. The CDR3 DNA reads TGTGCCAGCACACTAGGCGGGGGACAGGGCGATCAGCCCCAGCATTTT.

Here the CDR3 reads CSAGDSSETQYF. The CDR3 coding sequence is TGCAGCGCCGGGGACAGCTCCGAGACCCAGTACTTC. The genes are TRBV29-1 and TRBJ2-5, with 7 nucleotides matching TRBD1. The CDR3 consists of 12 residues. The germline CDR1 and CDR2 sequences are SQVTM and ANQGSEA. After removal of 7 bases from V and 5 bases from J, the junction contained 7 bases not matched to a gene.

The V gene is TRBV7-2, the J gene TRBJ2-3; D remains unclear. The germline CDR1 and CDR2 sequences are SGHTA and FQGNSA. The CDR3 totals 13 residues. The germline V and J ends were trimmed by 3 bases and 1 base, with 5 bases remaining between them. The CDR3 DNA reads TGTGCCAGCAGCTTGGGCCGCACAGATACGCAGTATTTT. This sequence encodes CASSLGRTDTQYF.

The chain employs TRBV5-6 and TRBJ1-2, with 9 bases matching TRBD1. Per the germline V gene, CDR1 is SGHDT and CDR2 is YYEEEE. The CDR3 has 16 amino acids. Trimming took 4 bases from V and 1 from J; bases not matched to a gene: 8. The CDR3, as DNA: TGTGCCAGCAGCAATAATCTGGGACAGGGTAACTATGGCTACACCTTC. Amino acid sequence: CASSNNLGQGNYGYTF.

This clone was detected only once. The V call is TRBV7-9, the J call TRBJ1-3, with a possible D match to TRBD1 (5 bases). The germline CDR1 and CDR2 sequences are SEHNR and FQNEAQ (reference sequence). V lost 2 bases and J 4 bases, leaving 15 bases between the germline ends. There are 16 residues in the CDR3. The CDR3 region is CASSLLGDLWGNTIYF. CDR3 nucleotide sequence: TGTGCCAGCAGCTTACTTGGGGACCTCTGGGGAAACACCATATATTTT. Full variable domain (remainder filled in from reference TRBV7-9 and TRBJ1-3): DTGVSQNPRHKITKRGQNVTFRCDPISEHNRLYWYRQTLGQGPEFLTYFQNEAQLEKSRLLSDRFSAERPKGSFSTLEIQRTEQGDSAMYLCASSLLGDLWGNTIYFGEGSWLTVV.

This chain connects TRBV30 to TRBJ1-2; no clear D. CDR1 is GTSNPN, CDR2 SVGIG, per germline (reference sequence). V was shortened by 4 bases and J by 2 bases, with 8 bases between the two germline ends. The CDR3 is 12 amino acids. As DNA, the CDR3 is TGTGCCTGGATAGACCGAAACTATGGCTACACCTTC. Protein product: CAWIDRNYGYTF.

The rearrangement joins TRBV5-6 to TRBJ2-1; 13 bases match TRBD2. There are 14 residues in the CDR3. From germline, CDR1 is SGHDT and CDR2 YYEEEE. Trimming cost V 3 bases and J 10 bases; bases outside gene matches: 4. The CDR3 sequence is CASSWTSGSQEQFF. DNA of the CDR3: TGTGCCAGCAGCTGGACTAGCGGGAGTCAAGAGCAGTTCTTC.

The rearrangement links TRBV7-8 to TRBJ2-7; D is possibly TRBD1 or TRBD2 (5 bases each). V was pared by 5 bases and J by 0 bases, with 11 bases between. The length of the CDR3 is 14 residues. Germline V gene lookup returns CDR1 SGHVS and CDR2 FQNEAQ. DNA of the CDR3: TGTGCCAGCAGCCCCCCGGGACCCTCCTACGAGCAGTACTTC. This translates into CASSPPGPSYEQYF.

The chain combines TRBV28 with TRBJ1-4; 8 bases agree with TRBD1. V shed 2 bases and J 8 bases; nucleotides not matched to a gene: 7. The CDR3 loop spans 15 amino acids. Germline assignment: CDR1 MDHEN and CDR2 SYDVKM. CDR3 region: CASSLRQGAGEKLFF. CDR3 DNA sequence: TGTGCCAGCAGTTTAAGGCAGGGGGCCGGGGAAAAACTGTTTTTT. Together with reference TRBV28 and TRBJ1-4, the CDR3 gives the full variable domain: DVKVTQSSRYLVKRTGEKVFLECVQDMDHENMFWYRQDPGLGLRLIYFSYDVKMKEKGDIPEGYSVSREKKERFSLILESASTNQTSMYLCASSLRQGAGEKLFFGSGTQLSVL.

CDR3 DNA: TGTGCCAGCAGCGGCGGACAGGGGGCGGGAGGCTACACCTTC. Amino acids: CASSGGQGAGGYTF. V is TRBV6-5 and J is TRBJ1-2; 11 nucleotides align to TRBD1. This CDR3 contains 14 residues. Losses at the gene ends were 6 bases for V and 8 bases for J; bases not matched to a gene: 8. Germline V gene sequence: CDR1 MNHEY, CDR2 SVGAGI.

The chain couples TRBV6-5 to TRBJ2-7; D call uncertain. Deletions cut 5 bases from V and 4 bases from J, with 12 bases between. CDR3 length: 13 amino acids. CDR1 is MNHEY, CDR2 SVGAGI, per germline. Here the CDR3 DNA reads TGTGCCAGCAGTCGAATTCAGAGTTACGAGCAGTACTTC. Translating it yields CASSRIQSYEQYF.